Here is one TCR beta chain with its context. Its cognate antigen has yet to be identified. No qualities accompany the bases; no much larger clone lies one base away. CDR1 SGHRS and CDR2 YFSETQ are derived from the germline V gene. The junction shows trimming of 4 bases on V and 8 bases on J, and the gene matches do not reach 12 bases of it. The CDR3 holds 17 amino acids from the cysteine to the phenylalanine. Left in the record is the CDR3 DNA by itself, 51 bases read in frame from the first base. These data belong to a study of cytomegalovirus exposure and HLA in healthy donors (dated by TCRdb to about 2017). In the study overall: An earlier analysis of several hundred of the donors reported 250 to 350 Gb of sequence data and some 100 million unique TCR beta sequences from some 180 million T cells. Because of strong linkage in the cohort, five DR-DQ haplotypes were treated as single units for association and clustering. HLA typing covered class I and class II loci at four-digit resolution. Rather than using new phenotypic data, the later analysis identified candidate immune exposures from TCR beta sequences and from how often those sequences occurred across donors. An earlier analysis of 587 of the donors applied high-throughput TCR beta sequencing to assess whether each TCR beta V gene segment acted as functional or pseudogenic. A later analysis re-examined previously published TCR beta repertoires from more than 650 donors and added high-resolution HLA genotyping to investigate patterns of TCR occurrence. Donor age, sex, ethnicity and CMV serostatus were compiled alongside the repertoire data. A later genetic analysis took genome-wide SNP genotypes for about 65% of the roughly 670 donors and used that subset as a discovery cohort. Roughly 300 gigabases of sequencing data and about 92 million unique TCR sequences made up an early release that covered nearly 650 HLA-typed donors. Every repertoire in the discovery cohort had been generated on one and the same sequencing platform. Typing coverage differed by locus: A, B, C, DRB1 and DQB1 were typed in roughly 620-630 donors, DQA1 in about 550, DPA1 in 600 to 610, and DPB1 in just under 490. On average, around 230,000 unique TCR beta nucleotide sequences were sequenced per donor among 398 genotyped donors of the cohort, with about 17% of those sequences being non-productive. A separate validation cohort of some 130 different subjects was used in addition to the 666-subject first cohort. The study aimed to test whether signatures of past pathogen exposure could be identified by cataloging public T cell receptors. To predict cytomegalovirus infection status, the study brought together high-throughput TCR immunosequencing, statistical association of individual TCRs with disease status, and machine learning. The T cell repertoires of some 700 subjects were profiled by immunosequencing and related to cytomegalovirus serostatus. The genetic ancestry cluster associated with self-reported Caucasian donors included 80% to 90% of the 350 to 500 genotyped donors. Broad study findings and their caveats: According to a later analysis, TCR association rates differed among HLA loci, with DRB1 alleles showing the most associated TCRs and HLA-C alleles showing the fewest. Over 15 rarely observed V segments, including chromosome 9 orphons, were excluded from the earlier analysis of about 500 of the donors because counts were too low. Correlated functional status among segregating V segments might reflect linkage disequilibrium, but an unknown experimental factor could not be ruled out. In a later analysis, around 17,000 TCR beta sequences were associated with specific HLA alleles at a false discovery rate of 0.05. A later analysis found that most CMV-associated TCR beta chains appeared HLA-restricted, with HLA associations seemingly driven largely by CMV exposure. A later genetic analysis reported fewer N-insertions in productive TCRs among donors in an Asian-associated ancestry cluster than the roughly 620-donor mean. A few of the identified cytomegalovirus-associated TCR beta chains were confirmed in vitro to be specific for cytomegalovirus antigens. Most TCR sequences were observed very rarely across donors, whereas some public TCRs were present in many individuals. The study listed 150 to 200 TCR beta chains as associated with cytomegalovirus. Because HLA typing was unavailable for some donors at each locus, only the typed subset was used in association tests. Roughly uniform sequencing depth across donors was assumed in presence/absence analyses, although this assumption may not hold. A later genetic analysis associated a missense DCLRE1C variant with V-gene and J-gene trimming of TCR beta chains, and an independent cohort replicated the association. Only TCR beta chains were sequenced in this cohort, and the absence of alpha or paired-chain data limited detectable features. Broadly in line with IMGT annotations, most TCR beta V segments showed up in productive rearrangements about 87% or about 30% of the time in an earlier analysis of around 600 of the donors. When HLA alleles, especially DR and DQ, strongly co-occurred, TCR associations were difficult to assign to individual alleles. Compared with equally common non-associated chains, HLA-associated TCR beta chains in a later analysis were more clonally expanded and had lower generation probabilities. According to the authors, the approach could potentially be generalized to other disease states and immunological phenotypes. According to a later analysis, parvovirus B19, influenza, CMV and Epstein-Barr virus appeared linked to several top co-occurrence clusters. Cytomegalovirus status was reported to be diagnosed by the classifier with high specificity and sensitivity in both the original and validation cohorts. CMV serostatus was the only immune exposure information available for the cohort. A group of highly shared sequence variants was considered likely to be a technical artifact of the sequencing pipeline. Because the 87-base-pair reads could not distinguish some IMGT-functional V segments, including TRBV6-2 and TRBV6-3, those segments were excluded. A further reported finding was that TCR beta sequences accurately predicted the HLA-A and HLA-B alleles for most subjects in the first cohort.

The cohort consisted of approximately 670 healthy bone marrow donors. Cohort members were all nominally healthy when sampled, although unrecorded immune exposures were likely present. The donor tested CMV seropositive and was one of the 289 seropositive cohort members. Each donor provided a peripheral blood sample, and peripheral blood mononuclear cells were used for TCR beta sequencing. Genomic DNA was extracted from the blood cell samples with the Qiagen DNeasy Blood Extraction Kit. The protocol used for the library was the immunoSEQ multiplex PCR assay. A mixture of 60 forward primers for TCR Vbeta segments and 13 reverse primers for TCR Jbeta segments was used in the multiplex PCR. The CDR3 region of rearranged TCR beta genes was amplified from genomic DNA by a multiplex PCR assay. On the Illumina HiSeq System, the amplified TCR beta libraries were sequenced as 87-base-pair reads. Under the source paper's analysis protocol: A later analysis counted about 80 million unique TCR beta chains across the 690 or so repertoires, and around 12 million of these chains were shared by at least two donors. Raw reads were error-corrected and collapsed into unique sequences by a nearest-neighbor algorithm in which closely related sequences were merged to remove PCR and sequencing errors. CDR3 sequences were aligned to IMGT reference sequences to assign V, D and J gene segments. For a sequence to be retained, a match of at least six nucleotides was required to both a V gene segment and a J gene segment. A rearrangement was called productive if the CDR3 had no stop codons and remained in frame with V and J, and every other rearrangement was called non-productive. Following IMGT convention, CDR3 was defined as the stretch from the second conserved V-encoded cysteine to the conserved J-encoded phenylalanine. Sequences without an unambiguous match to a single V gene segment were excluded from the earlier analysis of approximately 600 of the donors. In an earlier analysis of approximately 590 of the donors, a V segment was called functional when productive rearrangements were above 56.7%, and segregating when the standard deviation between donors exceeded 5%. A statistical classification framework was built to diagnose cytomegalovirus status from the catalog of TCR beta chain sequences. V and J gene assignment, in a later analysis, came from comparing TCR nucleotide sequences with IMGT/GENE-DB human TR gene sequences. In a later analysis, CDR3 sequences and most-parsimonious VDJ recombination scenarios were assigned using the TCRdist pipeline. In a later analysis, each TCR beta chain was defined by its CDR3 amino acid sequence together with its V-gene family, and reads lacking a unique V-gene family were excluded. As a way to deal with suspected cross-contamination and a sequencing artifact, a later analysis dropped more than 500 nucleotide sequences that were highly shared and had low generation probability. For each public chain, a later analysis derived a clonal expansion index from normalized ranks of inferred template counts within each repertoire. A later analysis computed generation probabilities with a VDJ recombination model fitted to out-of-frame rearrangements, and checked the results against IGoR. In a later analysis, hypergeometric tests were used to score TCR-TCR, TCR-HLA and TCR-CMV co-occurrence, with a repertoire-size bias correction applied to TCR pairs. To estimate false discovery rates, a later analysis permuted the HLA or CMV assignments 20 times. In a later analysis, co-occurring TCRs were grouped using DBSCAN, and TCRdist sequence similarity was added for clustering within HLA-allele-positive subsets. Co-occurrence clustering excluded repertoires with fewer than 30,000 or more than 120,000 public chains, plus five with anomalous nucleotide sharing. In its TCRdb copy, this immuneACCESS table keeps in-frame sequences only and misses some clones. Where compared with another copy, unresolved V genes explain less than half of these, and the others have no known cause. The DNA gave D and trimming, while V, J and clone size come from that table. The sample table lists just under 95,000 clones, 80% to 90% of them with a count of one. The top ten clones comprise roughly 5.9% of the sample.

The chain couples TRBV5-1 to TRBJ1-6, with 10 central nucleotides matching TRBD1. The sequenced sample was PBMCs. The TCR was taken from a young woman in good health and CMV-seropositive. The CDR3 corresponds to CASSHNPPGTGDSPLHF. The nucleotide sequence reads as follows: TGCGCCAGCAGCCATAACCCGCCCGGGACAGGGGATTCACCCCTCCACTTT.